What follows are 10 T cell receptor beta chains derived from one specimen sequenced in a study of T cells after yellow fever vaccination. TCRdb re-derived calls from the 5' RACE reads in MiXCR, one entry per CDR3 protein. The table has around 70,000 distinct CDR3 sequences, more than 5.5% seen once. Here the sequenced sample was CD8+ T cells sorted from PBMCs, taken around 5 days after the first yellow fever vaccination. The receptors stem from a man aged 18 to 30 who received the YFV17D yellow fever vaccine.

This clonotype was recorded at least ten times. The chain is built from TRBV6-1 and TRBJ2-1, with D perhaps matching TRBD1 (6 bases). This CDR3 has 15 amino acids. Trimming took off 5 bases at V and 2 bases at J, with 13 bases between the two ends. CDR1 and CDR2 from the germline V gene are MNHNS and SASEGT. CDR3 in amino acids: CASSTGQGAYNEQFF. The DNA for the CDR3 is TGTGCCAGCAGTACAGGGCAGGGCGCCTACAATGAGCAGTTCTTC.

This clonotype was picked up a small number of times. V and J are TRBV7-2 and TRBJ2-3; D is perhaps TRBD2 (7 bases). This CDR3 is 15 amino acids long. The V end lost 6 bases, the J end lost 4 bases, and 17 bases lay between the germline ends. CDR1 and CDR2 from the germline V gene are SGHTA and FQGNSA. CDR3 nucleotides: TGTGCCAGCAGACACGTCGGGGGGCCCCCAGATACGCAGTATTTT. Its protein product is CASRHVGGPPDTQYF.

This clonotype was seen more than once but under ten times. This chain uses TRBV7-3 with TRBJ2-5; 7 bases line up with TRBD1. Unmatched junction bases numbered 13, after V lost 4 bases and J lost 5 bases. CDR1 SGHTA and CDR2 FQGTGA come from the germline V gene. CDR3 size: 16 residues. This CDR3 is CASSSPGQGVAETQYF. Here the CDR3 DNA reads TGTGCCAGCAGCTCCCCTGGCCAGGGGGTAGCGGAGACCCAGTACTTC.

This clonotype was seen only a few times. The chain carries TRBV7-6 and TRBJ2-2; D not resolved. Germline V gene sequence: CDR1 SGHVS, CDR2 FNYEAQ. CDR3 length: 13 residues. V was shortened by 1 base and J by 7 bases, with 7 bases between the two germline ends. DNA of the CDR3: TGTGCCAGCAGCTTAGAGGGTTACGGGGAGCTGTTTTTT. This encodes CASSLEGYGELFF.

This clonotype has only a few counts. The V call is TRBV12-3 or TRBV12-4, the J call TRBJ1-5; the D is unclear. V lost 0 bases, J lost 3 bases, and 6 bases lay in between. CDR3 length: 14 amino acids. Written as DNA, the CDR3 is TGTGCCAGCAGTTTAGCTGGTTTCAATCAGCCCCAGCATTTT. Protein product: CASSLAGFNQPQHF.

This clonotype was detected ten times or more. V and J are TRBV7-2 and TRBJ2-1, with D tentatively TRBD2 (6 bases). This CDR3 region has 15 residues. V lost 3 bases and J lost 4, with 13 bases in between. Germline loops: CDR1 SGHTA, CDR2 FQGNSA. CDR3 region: CASSFNRGSYNEQFF. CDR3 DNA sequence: TGTGCCAGCAGCTTCAACCGGGGGAGTTACAATGAGCAGTTCTTC.

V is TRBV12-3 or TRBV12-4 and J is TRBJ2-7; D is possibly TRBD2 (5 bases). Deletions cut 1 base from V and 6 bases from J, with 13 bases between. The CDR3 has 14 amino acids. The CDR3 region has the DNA TGTGCCAGCAGTTTAGTGTTGTCGGGGAGCGAGCAGTACTTC. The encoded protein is CASSLVLSGSEQYF.

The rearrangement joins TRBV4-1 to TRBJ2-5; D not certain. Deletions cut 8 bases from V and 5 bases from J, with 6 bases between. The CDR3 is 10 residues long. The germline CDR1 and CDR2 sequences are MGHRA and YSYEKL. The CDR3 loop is CASGLETQYF. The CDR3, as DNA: TGCGCCAGCGGATTGGAGACCCAGTACTTC.

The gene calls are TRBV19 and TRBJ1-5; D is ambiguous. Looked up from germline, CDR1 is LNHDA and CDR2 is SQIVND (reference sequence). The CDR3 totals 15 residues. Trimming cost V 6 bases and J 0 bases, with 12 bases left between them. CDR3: CASRVLVYSNQPQHF. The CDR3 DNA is TGTGCCAGTAGGGTGTTAGTCTATAGCAATCAGCCCCAGCATTTT. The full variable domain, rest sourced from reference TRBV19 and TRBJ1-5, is DGGITQSPKYLFRKEGQNVTLSCEQNLNHDAMYWYRQDPGQGLRLIYYSQIVNDFQKGDIAEGYSVSREKKESFPLTVTSAQKNPTAFYLCASRVLVYSNQPQHFGDGTRLSIL.

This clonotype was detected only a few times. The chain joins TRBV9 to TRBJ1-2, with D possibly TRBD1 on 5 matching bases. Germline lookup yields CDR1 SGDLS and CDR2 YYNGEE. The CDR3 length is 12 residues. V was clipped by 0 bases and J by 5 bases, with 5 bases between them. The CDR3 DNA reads TGTGCCAGCAGCGTAGGGGGGTATGGCTACACCTTC. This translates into CASSVGGYGYTF.